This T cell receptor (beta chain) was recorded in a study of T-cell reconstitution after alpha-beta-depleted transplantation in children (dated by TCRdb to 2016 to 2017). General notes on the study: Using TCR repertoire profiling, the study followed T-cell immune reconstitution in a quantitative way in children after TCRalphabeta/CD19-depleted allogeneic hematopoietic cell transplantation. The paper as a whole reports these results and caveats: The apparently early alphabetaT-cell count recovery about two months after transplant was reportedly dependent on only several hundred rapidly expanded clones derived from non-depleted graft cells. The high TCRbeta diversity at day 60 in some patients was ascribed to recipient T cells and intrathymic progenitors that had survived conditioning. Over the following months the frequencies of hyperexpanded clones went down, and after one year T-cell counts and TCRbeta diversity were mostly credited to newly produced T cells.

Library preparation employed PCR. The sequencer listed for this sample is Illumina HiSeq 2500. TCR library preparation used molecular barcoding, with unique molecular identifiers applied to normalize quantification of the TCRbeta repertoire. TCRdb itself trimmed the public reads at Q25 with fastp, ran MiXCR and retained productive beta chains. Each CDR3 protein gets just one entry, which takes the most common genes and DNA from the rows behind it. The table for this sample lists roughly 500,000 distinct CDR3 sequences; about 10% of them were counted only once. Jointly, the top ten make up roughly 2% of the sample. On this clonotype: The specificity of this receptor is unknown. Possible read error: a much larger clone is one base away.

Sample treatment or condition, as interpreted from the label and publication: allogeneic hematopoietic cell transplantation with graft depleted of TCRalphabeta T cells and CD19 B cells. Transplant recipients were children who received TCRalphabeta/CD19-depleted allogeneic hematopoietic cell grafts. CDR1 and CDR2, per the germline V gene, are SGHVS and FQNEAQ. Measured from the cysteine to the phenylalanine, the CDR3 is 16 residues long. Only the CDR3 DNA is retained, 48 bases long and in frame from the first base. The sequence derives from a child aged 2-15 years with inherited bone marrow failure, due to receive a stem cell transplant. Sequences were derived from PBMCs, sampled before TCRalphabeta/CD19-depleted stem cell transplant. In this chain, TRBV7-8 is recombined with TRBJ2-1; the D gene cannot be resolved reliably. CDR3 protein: CASSPLTASSYNDQFF. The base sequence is TGTGCCAGCAGCCCTCTGACGGCGAGCTCCTACAATGATCAGTTCTTC.